This paragraph covers one TCR beta chain sequence. The antigen is unknown. In germline, CDR1 is LNHDA, CDR2 SQIVND (reference sequence). The CDR3 totals 16 residues. V gave up 5 bases and J gave up 0 bases, with 16 bases separating them. Primers: 60 Vbeta forward and 13 Jbeta reverse. Profiled with immunoSEQ multiplex PCR; TCRdb holds only in-frame clones, not every one. The sample carries some 150,000 clones, over 60% recorded once. Healthy bone marrow donors made up the donor group. This specimen belongs to a study of cytomegalovirus exposure and HLA in healthy donors. The study, taken as a whole, reports: Serostatus for CMV was the only available immune exposure information. From TCR beta sequences, most subjects' HLA-A and HLA-B alleles were reportedly predicted accurately. Previously analyzed data showed that most TCR beta V segments were productive at a frequency of about 87% or about 30%.

This chain uses TRBV19 with TRBJ1-1; D is unresolved. The receptor's source is a woman in her twenties or thirties in good health and CMV-seronegative. The sequencing sample was made of PBMCs. For the CDR3, the DNA is TGTGCCAGTAGTCAGTCCTCGTGGGAGCTGAACACTGAAGCTTTCTTT. Protein sequence: CASSQSSWELNTEAFF.